This T cell receptor (beta chain) was recovered during a study of T cells after yellow fever vaccination (dated by TCRdb to about 2019). Context from the whole study: The SMART-Seq v4 Ultra Low Input RNA kit was used to prepare libraries from fractions with low cell numbers. Bulk PBMC replicates and cell subsets were isolated from blood drawn at multiple timepoints before and after both primary and secondary immunization. To follow T-cell clones before and after primary and booster YFV17D yellow fever vaccination, bulk TCR alpha and beta repertoires were sequenced over time. Two healthy male donors, one aged 18 to 30 and one aged 30 to 39 years, were included in the cohort.

The paper's findings and limits, for the study overall: Only a couple of donors were included in the study, so the extent to which the findings can be generalized is limited. A small share of clonotypes occurred in both CD4 and CD8 compartments, likely arising from convergent recombination. Computational filtering was required because FACS-sorted repertoires could contain abundant contaminating clonotypes from the bulk population. Compared with the primary T-cell response, the secondary T-cell response was weaker but faster, peaking on day 5 rather than day 15. Most clones expanded after primary vaccination (roughly 96% of CD4 and roughly 90% of CD8) were re-detected after the booster, suggesting that broad memory maintenance occurred.

This clonotype was counted between two and nine times. Its antigen is not yet known. There are no base qualities to consult, and no much larger clone falls within one base. TCRdb names Illumina NovaSeq 6000 as the instrument used. TCR cDNA was synthesized by 5'RACE template switching, through which a universal primer site and unique molecular identifiers were introduced. Priming of cDNA synthesis was performed from both the TCR alpha and TCR beta constant segments. Library amplification used two PCR steps, and the second PCR step added sample barcodes and sequencing adapters. Sequencing of libraries was performed on Illumina HiSeq 2500 (2x100 bp) or NovaSeq (2x150 bp). The paper's processing steps were these. Demultiplexing of reads and collapsing into UMI consensus sequences were performed with MIGEC, and V(D)J alignment was carried out with MiXCR. Clonotypes responding to the vaccine were identified with edgeR on replicate PBMC samples, with the criteria of FDR below 0.01 and a log2 fold change above 5 up to day 15. Each bulk clonotype received a CD4 or CD8 identity based on whether the sequenced CD4 or CD8 repertoire contained that clonotype at higher abundance. Using fastp trimming at Q25 and MiXCR clonotype assembly, TCRdb reanalyzed the public sequencing data and kept in-frame beta chains. Records with the same CDR3 protein are collapsed into one entry carrying the most frequent genes and DNA. TCRdb's processing, not the study's, gives the V and J calls here. The sample table records 120,000 or so distinct CDR3 sequences; 12% to 15% of these occur just once. Around 40% of the sample comes from the top ten.

The CDR3 runs 14 residues from the cysteine to the phenylalanine. The sequence is cut down to CDR3 DNA, 42 bases in frame from base 1. Based on the germline V gene, the CDR1 and CDR2 sequences are MNHEY and SVGAGI. V is pruned by 5 bases and J by 5 bases, leaving 2 bases of the junction without a gene match. The meaning of the sample's treatment or condition label: live attenuated yellow fever vaccine strain. PBMCs were isolated from peripheral blood using a standard Ficoll-Paque protocol. Dynabeads CD4 and CD8 positive selection kits were used to isolate CD4 and CD8 T-cell fractions. TriZol was used to extract RNA from bulk PBMCs, CD4 and CD8 fractions, and dextramer-positive and dextramer-negative fractions.

This clonotype was sampled from a young man who received the YFV17D yellow fever vaccine. The chain employs TRBV6-5 and TRBJ2-1, and 11 bases in between align with TRBD1. The sample here was CD8+ T cells sorted from PBMCs, taken 5 days after the yellow fever booster vaccination. This receptor carries the CDR3 CASSPGQGDNEQFF. In nucleotides, the sequence is TGTGCCAGCAGTCCGGGACAGGGGGACAATGAGCAGTTCTTC.